This TCR beta chain was sequenced in a study of T-cell memory formation after mild COVID-19. Whole-study findings and limits: CD4+ bias marked clones expanding day 15 to 37, unlike balanced contracting clones. The finding that pre-infection memory included some responding clones suggested that cross-reactive memory joined.

Constant-segment-primed 5'RACE gave TCR alpha and TCR beta cDNA libraries with sample barcodes and UMIs. TCRdb processed the 5' RACE reads anew with MiXCR; each CDR3 protein has one entry. The data contain approximately 180,000 distinct CDR3 sequences, about a sixth of them singletons. This clonotype occurred a few times. The antigen is unknown. This sequence originates from an adult woman who had mild COVID-19 (a few samples of this study predate the infection). Cell type and time point are not known. The sequenced sample was PBMCs or a T cell subset sorted from them (not recorded which).

CDR3 amino acids: CASSYSGQANTEAFF. The CDR3 bases are TGTGCCAGCAGTTACTCGGGCCAGGCGAACACTGAAGCTTTCTTT. The V gene is TRBV6-5, the J gene TRBJ1-1; D remains unclear. The V end lost 0 bases, the J end lost 1 base, and 9 bases lay between the germline ends. Germline CDR1 is MNHEY and CDR2 is SVGAGI. This CDR3 has 15 residues.